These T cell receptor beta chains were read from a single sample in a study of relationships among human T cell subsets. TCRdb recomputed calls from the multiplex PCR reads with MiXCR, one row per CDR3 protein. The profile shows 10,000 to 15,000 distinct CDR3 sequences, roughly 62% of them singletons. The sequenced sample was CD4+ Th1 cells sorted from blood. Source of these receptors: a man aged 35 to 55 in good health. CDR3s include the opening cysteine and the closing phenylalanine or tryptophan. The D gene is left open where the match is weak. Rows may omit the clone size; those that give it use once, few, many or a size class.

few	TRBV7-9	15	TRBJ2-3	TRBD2	TGTGCCAGCAGCTTACCCAGCGGGGGGACAGATACGCAGTATTTT	CASSLPSGGTDTQYF
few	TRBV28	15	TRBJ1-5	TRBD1	TGTGCCAGCAGTCTAGGGGGCTCGGGCAATCAGCCCCAGCATTTT	CASSLGGSGNQPQHF
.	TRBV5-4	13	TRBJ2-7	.	TGCGCCAGCAGCTCCCAGGGAGTGGGCGAGCAGTACTTC	CASSSQGVGEQYF
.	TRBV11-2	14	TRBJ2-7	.	TGTGCCAGCAGCCCCCGGGCCAGGGGCCACGAGCAGTACTTC	CASSPRARGHEQYF
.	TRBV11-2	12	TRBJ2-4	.	TGTGCCAGCAGCTTTCCCAAAAACATTCAGTACTTC	CASSFPKNIQYF
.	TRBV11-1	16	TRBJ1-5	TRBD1	TGCGCCAGCAGCTTGCAGGACAGGCTTGGTCCAGATACGCAGCATTTT	CASSLQDRLGPDTQHF
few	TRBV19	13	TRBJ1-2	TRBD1	TGTGCCAGCCGGCAGGACAGGCACTATGGCTACACCTTC	CASRQDRHYGYTF
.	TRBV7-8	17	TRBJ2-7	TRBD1	TGTGCCAGCAGCTTCCGGCGACCGGGACAGGGGGAAAACGAGCAGTACTTC	CASSFRRPGQGENEQYF
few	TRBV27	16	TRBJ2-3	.	TGTGCCAGCAGTTCGGGACTTAACCCCCTCACAGATACGCAGTATTTT	CASSSGLNPLTDTQYF
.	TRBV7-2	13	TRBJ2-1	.	TGTGCCAGCAGCTTAGGTGGGGTCAATGAGCAGTTCTTC	CASSLGGVNEQFF
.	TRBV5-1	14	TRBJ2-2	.	TGCGCCAGCAGACAGAACGACCTGACCGGGGAGCTGTTTTTT	CASRQNDLTGELFF
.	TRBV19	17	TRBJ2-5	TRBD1	TGTGCCAGTAGTGCGGGGGTTGGACAGGGGTCTGGACAGACCCAGTACTTC	CASSAGVGQGSGQTQYF
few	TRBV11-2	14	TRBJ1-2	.	TGTGCCAGCAGCCCGGACAGAGTTTACTATGGCTACACCTTC	CASSPDRVYYGYTF